Following are 9 T cell receptor beta chains from one sample sequenced in a study of shared clonotypes between healthy human individuals. Terminally differentiated effector memory CD45RA+ cells were excluded by CCR7 positive selection of CD45RO-negative cells. Profiling relied on immunoSEQ multiplex PCR, and the TCRdb table lists in-frame clones only, not all of them. The sample has about 1,900,000 clones, about 95% seen once. What was sequenced was naive CD8+ T cells sorted from blood. The receptor set was obtained from a man younger than 35 in good health.

The V and J genes are TRBV12-5 and TRBJ2-1, with D maybe TRBD2 (6 bases). This CDR3 has 17 amino acids. V lost 0 bases to trimming and J lost 2 bases, with 14 bases between them. Germline assignment: CDR1 LGHNT and CDR2 FRNRAP. The CDR3 nucleotides read TGTGCTAGTGGTTTGGTACTGGTCGGGAGCACCTACAATGAGCAGTTCTTC. It specifies CASGLVLVGSTYNEQFF.

The V gene is TRBV9, the J gene TRBJ2-1; 10 bases line up with TRBD2. Germline assignment: CDR1 SGDLS and CDR2 YYNGEE. V dropped 4 bases and J dropped 7; count of bases not matched to a gene: 20. The length of the CDR3 is 19 residues. As DNA, the CDR3 is TGTGCCAGCAGCCCCACAGCCAGCGGGGGGGCCGTAAGAGGGAATGAGCAGTTCTTC. Translating gives CASSPTASGGAVRGNEQFF.

The CDR3 coding sequence is TGTGCCAGCAGCCTGTGGGACAGAGCGGCCCACGAGCAGTACTTC. Protein sequence: CASSLWDRAAHEQYF. J is TRBJ2-7 and V is TRBV5-8; 7 bases are a match to TRBD1. Germline V lookup: CDR1 SGHTS, CDR2 YDEGEE. The CDR3 sequence is 15 residues long. J gave up 5 bases and V 4 bases, and 12 bases lay outside the gene matches.

CDR3 coding DNA: TGCGCCAGCAGCCAAATATCAGGAGCTTCTTACGAGCAGTACTTC. Residues: CASSQISGASYEQYF. The chain carries TRBV4-1 and TRBJ2-7; D gene uncertain. The CDR3 has 15 residues. The germline V gene encodes CDR1 MGHRA and CDR2 YSYEKL. V dropped 2 bases and J dropped 4 bases, with 15 bases sitting between them.

The J gene is TRBJ2-3, the V gene TRBV11-3; unclear D gene. V lost 3 bases and J 6 bases, leaving 7 bases between the germline ends. This CDR3 comprises 12 residues. Germline V CDR1 and CDR2: SGHNT, YENEEA. The CDR3 loop is CASSLIGDTQYF. The CDR3 nucleotides read TGTGCCAGCAGCTTGATAGGTGATACGCAGTATTTT.

In its sample, this clone was seen once. J is TRBJ1-5 and V is TRBV5-6; unclear D gene. CDR1 and CDR2 (germline): SGHDT, YYEEEE. Trimming left V 0 bases short and J 5 bases short, with 9 bases between. This CDR3 region has 14 residues. In DNA, the CDR3 is TGTGCCAGCAGCTTGGAAGGCCTCTATCAGCCCCAGCATTTT. Amino acid sequence: CASSLEGLYQPQHF. Variable domain in full (rest from reference TRBV5-6 and TRBJ1-5): DAGVTQSPTHLIKTRGQQVTLRCSPKSGHDTVSWYQQALGQGPQFIFQYYEEEERQRGNFPDRFSGHQFPNYSSELNVNALLLGDSALYLCASSLEGLYQPQHFGDGTRLSIL.

The V gene is TRBV7-9, the J gene TRBJ2-1; 10 bases are a match to TRBD2. Trimming took 3 bases from V and 2 from J; bases not matched to a gene: 7. This CDR3 has 17 amino acids. Germline assignment: CDR1 SEHNR and CDR2 FQNEAQ (reference sequence). The CDR3 spells CASSFPRSGRAYNEQFF. DNA for the CDR3: TGTGCCAGCAGCTTTCCCCGGAGCGGGAGGGCCTACAATGAGCAGTTCTTC.

The V call is TRBV6-1, the J call TRBJ2-7; possibly TRBD1 or TRBD2 for D (5 bases each). There are 13 residues in the CDR3. CDR1 and CDR2 from the germline V gene are MNHNS and SASEGT. Trimming cost V 8 bases and J 5 bases, with 16 bases left between them. The CDR3 sequence is CASRDGVSHEQYF. The CDR3 DNA follows: TGTGCCAGCCGGGACGGAGTATCCCACGAGCAGTACTTC.

The chain employs TRBV27 and TRBJ2-3, with 9 bases aligning to TRBD1. The CDR3 is 15 amino acids. V lost 10 bases to trimming and J lost 1 base; unmatched junction nucleotides: 9. Germline V gene data show CDR1 as MNHEY and CDR2 as SMNVEV (reference sequence). The CDR3 sequence: CATTSRTGGTDTQYF. The CDR3 DNA reads TGTGCCACCACCTCCCGGACAGGGGGCACAGATACGCAGTATTTT.